This T cell receptor (beta chain) was captured by sequencing in a study of cytomegalovirus exposure and HLA in healthy donors. Trimming shortened V by 4 bases and J by 5 bases, and 13 bases separated the two germline ends. The V gene's germline CDR1 is SGHAT and CDR2 FQNNGV. The CDR3 loop spans 14 amino acids. This table comes from immunoSEQ multiplex PCR, and its TCRdb copy is limited to in-frame clones, with some not included. Of some 260,000 clones in the sample, about 90% were seen once. The validation cohort, a group of 100 to 150 subjects, included the donors and was separate from the approximately 670-subject first cohort.

The sequence was collected from a man younger than 35 in good health and CMV-seropositive. V is TRBV11-2 and J is TRBJ2-3; TRBD2 might be the D (6 bases). Sequenced sample: PBMCs. For the CDR3, the DNA is TGTGCCAGCAGCTCGTGGGCCGGGGGAGATACGCAGTATTTT. It codes for CASSSWAGGDTQYF.